This TCR beta chain was captured in a study of cytomegalovirus exposure and HLA in healthy donors. Background on the study: One earlier analysis, a look at 150 million to 200 million T cells, found about 100 million unique TCR beta sequences.

The PCR was carried out with 60 Vbeta primers and 13 Jbeta primers. Profiled with immunoSEQ multiplex PCR; TCRdb holds only in-frame clones, not every one. The table includes about 140,000 clones, around 75% detected once. To note about this clone: Its antigen is as yet unknown.

V was shortened by 4 bases and J by 4 bases, with 14 bases between the two germline ends. The CDR3 extends over 14 amino acids. Per the germline V gene, CDR1 is GTSNPN and CDR2 is SVGIG (reference sequence). Regarding the study as a whole: Researchers reported in a later analysis that a missense DCLRE1C variant was tied to TCR beta V- and J-gene trimming.

V is TRBV30 and J is TRBJ2-1; tentative D call: TRBD2 (5 bases). Sequencing was performed on PBMCs. The sequence came from a woman in her 30s in good health and CMV-seronegative. CDR3 sequence reads: CAWTPSRMYNEQFF. CDR3 nucleotide sequence: TGTGCCTGGACCCCTAGCAGAATGTACAATGAGCAGTTCTTC.